The T cell receptor (beta chain) described here comes from a study of cytotoxic CD8 clonotypes in ibrutinib-treated CLL (dated by TCRdb to the early 2020s). About the investigation overall: The cohort included roughly 15 treatment-naive and fewer than 12 relapsed/refractory patients; 17 to 18 were IGHV unmutated. Responses were partial in roughly 24 patients and complete in 2; after median around 72 months follow-up, roughly 14 stayed in remission and 12 progressed. The response samples were drawn at a median of roughly eleven months into treatment, with a range of roughly 6 to 36 months. On average, each sample had approximately 250,000 productive templates and tens of thousands of productive rearrangements. Of the approximately 86 people in the trial, some 28 had longitudinal samples available. Cryopreserved peripheral blood mononuclear cells were obtained before treatment, at response, and at either sustained remission or disease progression.

A MiSeq instrument was used for deep resolution sequencing, which targeted depths ranging from 1 in 1 million up to 1 in 200,000 T cells, with coverage averaging 10x for each clonotype. TCR beta libraries were generated with the immunoSEQ hsTCRB Kit. Per the source publication's procedure: Data were analyzed with ImmunoSEQ Data Assistant and ImmunoSEQ Analyzer, with V, D and J genes assigned per IMGT definitions. Clonality, which ranges from 0 to 1, was calculated by subtracting the normalized Shannon entropy of productive rearrangement frequencies from one. Only overrepresented clonotypes making up at least 0.05% of each patient's repertoire were included in the public clonotype analysis. About a dozen repertoires from age-matched healthy donors, obtained from immuneACCESS, served as clonality controls. Sourced from immuneACCESS, this table was stored by TCRdb with only in-frame sequences that have V and J called. A share of the clones is absent; for the studies checked, an unresolved V gene accounts for under half, and the remainder has no known explanation. D and trimming come from the DNA, and the V and J calls and clone size come from that table. In this sample the table shows approximately 7,000 clones, roughly three quarters of which occur a single time. Together, the top ten hold approximately 25% of the sample.

Broader findings and caveats from the paper: An increase in clonality was observed at ibrutinib response, with clonality remaining stable during sustained remission and falling back toward baseline at progression. Public clonotypes were rare and either shrank or stayed stable during treatment, and the rise in clonality at ibrutinib response reflected expansion of private clonotypes. Sustained-remission and progressing patients did not have matched sampling times, and lymph node repertoires were not examined. Baseline clonality was found to be higher than that of age-matched healthy donors and was strongly correlated with circulating CD8+ T-cell counts.

For TCR beta library preparation, about 2 micrograms of genomic DNA was extracted from cryopreserved PBMCs. High-throughput TCR beta sequencing was performed on longitudinal blood samples from CLL patients receiving ibrutinib monotherapy. The patients took part in an open-label, single-center phase 2 trial of ibrutinib monotherapy. Comment on this clone: Its antigen is currently not known. Nothing much larger sits one base from this clone, and base qualities are not available.

Sample: PBMCs, taken before ibrutinib treatment. The source is a human donor with chronic lymphocytic leukemia.

The DNA sequence follows: TGTGCCAGCAATGGGTGGATTGGTGGCGGGGAGCTGTTTTTT. Its translation reads: CASNGWIGGGELFF. The V and J segments used are TRBV2 and TRBJ2-2; confidence is insufficient to name the D gene. The CDR3 contains 14 residues, cysteine and phenylalanine counted. Of all the DNA, just the CDR3 is kept, 42 bases in frame from base 1. V and J are truncated by 7 bases and 7 bases respectively, leaving an intervening sequence of 16 bases. The CDR1 and CDR2 encoded by the germline V gene are SNHLY and FYNNEI.